This T cell receptor (beta chain) was identified during a study of radiotherapy plus CTLA-4 blockade in lung cancer (dated by TCRdb to 2016 to 2019). About the investigation overall: Objective responses occurred in approximately 19% of enrolled patients, and under 40% achieved disease control. On the study overall, not on this receptor specifically: TCR clones derived from tumors expanded in peripheral blood after treatment with radiotherapy and ipilimumab. Increased serum interferon-beta after radiation, together with early dynamic changes in blood T cell clones, were reported to be the strongest predictors of response.

Preparation of the library involved the immunoSEQ multiplex PCR assay. TCRdb holds this immuneACCESS table with in-frame rearrangements only. Some clones are missing; in checked studies, unresolved V genes explain under half, and the rest has no known cause. The sample profile shows about 67,000 clones; around 69% of them were found once. The ten largest clones take up about 15% of the sample. The study tested focal radiation therapy combined with CTLA-4 blockade (ipilimumab) in patients with chemo-refractory metastatic non-small-cell lung cancer. Note on this clone: There is no known antigen for this receptor. No quality values exist for individual bases; no much larger clone is one base distant.

This TCR was recovered from a human donor with non-small cell lung cancer whose response to radiotherapy plus ipilimumab could not be evaluated. Some clones in this sample may be carry-over from other donors' samples. This sample comprised peripheral blood, obtained from a patient treated with radiotherapy plus ipilimumab.

The DNA sequence is as follows: TGTGCCAGCAGACGACGGGGAGATAACTATGGCTACACCTTC. This gives the protein CASRRRGDNYGYTF. The chain is made from TRBV11-2 and TRBJ1-2, with no D gene named confidently. CDR1 and CDR2, per the germline V gene, are SGHAT and FQNNGV. A distance of 12 bases separates the germline ends of V and J, which lose 6 bases and 1 base respectively. From the cysteine through the phenylalanine, the CDR3 covers 14 amino acids. Of all the DNA, just the CDR3 is kept, 42 bases in frame from base 1.